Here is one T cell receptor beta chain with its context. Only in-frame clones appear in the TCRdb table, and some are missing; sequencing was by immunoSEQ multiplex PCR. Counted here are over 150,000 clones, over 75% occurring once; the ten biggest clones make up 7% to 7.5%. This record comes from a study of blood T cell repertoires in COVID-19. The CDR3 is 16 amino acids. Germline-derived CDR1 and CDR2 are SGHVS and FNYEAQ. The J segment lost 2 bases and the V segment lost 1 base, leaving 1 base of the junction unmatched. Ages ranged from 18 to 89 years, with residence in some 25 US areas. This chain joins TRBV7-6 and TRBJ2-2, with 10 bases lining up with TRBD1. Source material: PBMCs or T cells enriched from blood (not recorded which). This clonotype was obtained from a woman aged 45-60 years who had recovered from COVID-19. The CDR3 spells CASSLGQGANTGELFF. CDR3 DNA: TGTGCCAGCAGCTTAGGACAGGGGGCCAACACCGGGGAGCTGTTTTTT. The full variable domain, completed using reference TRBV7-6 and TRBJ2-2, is GAGVSQSPRYKVTKRGQDVALRCDPISGHVSLYWYRQALGQGPEFLTYFNYEAQQDKSGLPNDRFSAERPEGSISTLTIQRTEQRDSAMYRCASSLGQGANTGELFFGEGSRLTVL.